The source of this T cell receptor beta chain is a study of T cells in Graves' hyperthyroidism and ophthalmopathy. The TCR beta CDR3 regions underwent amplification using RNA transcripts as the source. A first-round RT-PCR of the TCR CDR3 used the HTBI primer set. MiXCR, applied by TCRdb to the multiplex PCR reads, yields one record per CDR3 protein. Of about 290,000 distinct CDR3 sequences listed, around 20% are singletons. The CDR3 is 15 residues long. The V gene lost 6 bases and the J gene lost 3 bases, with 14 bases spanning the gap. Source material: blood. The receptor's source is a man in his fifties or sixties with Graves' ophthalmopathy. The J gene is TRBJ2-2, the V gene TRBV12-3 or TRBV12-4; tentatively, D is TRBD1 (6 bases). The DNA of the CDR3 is TGTGCCAGCAGAAAAGCCTGGACAGACACCGGGGAGCTGTTTTTT. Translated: CASRKAWTDTGELFF.